This is a list of T cell receptor beta chains from one sample in a study of blood T cell repertoires in COVID-19. The table came from immunoSEQ multiplex PCR; TCRdb's copy has only in-frame clones and leaves some out. The data contain more than 200,000 clones, 84% of them singletons. What was sequenced was PBMCs or T cells enriched from blood (not recorded which). All receptors derive from a man aged 60-69 years who had recovered from COVID-19. The CDR3 runs from the conserved cysteine through the conserved F or W. D genes are given only for firm matches. A row's size may be missing; if present it is once, few, many or a size class.

CASSPQGHLGGTDTQYF	TGTGCCAGTAGTCCCCAGGGACACCTCGGGGGCACAGATACGCAGTATTTT	-	TRBJ2-3	TRBV19	-
CSVSSGEEQFF	TGCAGTGTTAGTAGCGGGGAGGAGCAGTTCTTC	-	TRBJ2-1	TRBV20-1	TRBD2
CASSKGQGAAYNEQFF	TGCGCCAGCAGCAAGGGACAGGGGGCGGCCTACAATGAGCAGTTCTTC	-	TRBJ2-1	TRBV5-1	TRBD1
CASSYSGQGYEQYF	TGTGCCAGCAGCTACTCGGGACAGGGCTACGAGCAGTACTTC	-	TRBJ2-7	TRBV13	TRBD1
CASSLAWSVPEQYF	TGTGCCAGCAGCTTAGCTTGGTCGGTTCCCGAGCAGTACTTC	-	TRBJ2-7	TRBV7-8	-
CASSLGGRGANVLTF	TGTGCCAGCAGCTTGGGTGGGCGTGGGGCCAACGTCCTGACTTTC	-	TRBJ2-6	TRBV5-6	-
CASIALAPQGYEQYF	TGTGCCAGCATCGCACTGGCGCCCCAGGGTTACGAGCAGTACTTC	-	TRBJ2-7	TRBV11-2	-
CASSQRGSSYEQYF	TGTGCCAGCAGTCAAAGGGGGAGCTCCTACGAGCAGTACTTC	-	TRBJ2-7	TRBV27	-
CSASGRDTAFF	TGCAGTGCTAGTGGCCGGGACACAGCTTTCTTT	-	TRBJ1-1	TRBV20-1	-
CASSYSWGDQETQYF	TGTGCCAGCAGTTACTCGTGGGGGGATCAAGAGACCCAGTACTTC	-	TRBJ2-5	TRBV6-2/TRBV6-3	-
CSAQRDGEITGELFF	TGCAGCGCCCAACGGGATGGGGAAATCACCGGGGAGCTGTTTTTT	-	TRBJ2-2	TRBV29-1	-
CASSHGTGEADTQYF	TGCGCCAGCAGCCACGGGACAGGGGAGGCAGATACGCAGTATTTT	-	TRBJ2-3	TRBV5-1	TRBD1
CASSYSGVAFF	TGTGCCAGCAGTTACTCCGGAGTCGCTTTCTTT	once	TRBJ1-1	TRBV27	-
CASSQGTASYEQYF	TGTGCCAGCTCACAAGGGACAGCTTCCTACGAGCAGTACTTC	-	TRBJ2-7	TRBV18	TRBD1
CASSPTVNTGELFF	TGTGCCAGTAGCCCGACTGTAAACACCGGGGAGCTGTTTTTT	-	TRBJ2-2	TRBV19	-
CASSPNQQGEKLFF	TGTGCCAGCAGCCCTAATCAGCAGGGGGAAAAACTGTTTTTT	-	TRBJ1-4	TRBV7-9	-
CASNTRQTDPEETQYF	TGTGCCAGTAATACCCGGCAGACTGACCCCGAAGAGACCCAGTACTTC	-	TRBJ2-5	TRBV28	-
CASSTPGGLLGYTF	TGTGCCAGCAGCACCCCGGGAGGACTTCTTGGCTACACCTTC	-	TRBJ1-2	TRBV11-2	-
CASSQDGGSSGNTIYF	TGTGCCAGCAGCCAAGATGGAGGGAGCTCTGGAAACACCATATATTTT	-	TRBJ1-3	TRBV3-1/TRBV3-2	-
CASSRQAGAETQYF	TGCGCCAGCAGCCGTCAAGCGGGGGCAGAGACCCAGTACTTC	-	TRBJ2-5	TRBV4-3	TRBD2
CASSEARQGIQPQHF	TGTGCCAGCAGTGAAGCACGGCAGGGGATTCAGCCCCAGCATTTT	-	TRBJ1-5	TRBV2	-
CASSESGDTGELFF	TGCGCCAGCAGTGAATCGGGGGATACCGGGGAGCTGTTTTTT	-	TRBJ2-2	TRBV10-1	-
CASSSGQGAVDGYTF	TGTGCCAGCAGCTCCGGACAGGGGGCTGTCGATGGCTACACCTTC	-	TRBJ1-2	TRBV2	TRBD1
CAWRSGGTDTQYF	TGTGCCTGGAGGAGCGGGGGCACAGATACGCAGTATTTT	-	TRBJ2-3	TRBV30	TRBD2
CASSEDWAEVTEAFF	TGTGCCAGCAGTGAAGACTGGGCGGAGGTCACTGAAGCTTTCTTT	-	TRBJ1-1	TRBV6-1	-
CASSPPLSGTEAFF	TGTGCCAGCTCACCACCGCTAAGTGGTACTGAAGCTTTCTTT	-	TRBJ1-1	TRBV18	-
CASTVTDGLTDTQYF	TGTGCCAGCACGGTAACGGACGGACTCACAGATACGCAGTATTTT	-	TRBJ2-3	TRBV9	-
CASSVATGTTYEQYF	TGTGCCAGCAGCGTAGCGACAGGGACCACCTACGAGCAGTACTTC	-	TRBJ2-7	TRBV9	TRBD1
CASSLASGGSNQPQHF	TGTGCCAGCAGCTTAGCCTCGGGGGGTAGCAATCAGCCCCAGCATTTT	few	TRBJ1-5	TRBV7-2	-
CASSFGRANTGELFF	TGCGCCAGCAGCTTCGGGAGAGCGAACACCGGGGAGCTGTTTTTT	-	TRBJ2-2	TRBV5-1	-
CASTTPGQGYGYTF	TGTGCCAGTACTACTCCGGGACAGGGCTATGGCTACACCTTC	-	TRBJ1-2	TRBV19	TRBD1
CASSLGGRDSGNTIYF	TGTGCCAGCAGCTTGGGGGGGCGAGATTCTGGAAACACCATATATTTT	-	TRBJ1-3	TRBV7-8	-
CASSPGLTFTDTQYF	TGTGCCAGCAGCCCAGGGCTGACCTTCACAGATACGCAGTATTTT	once	TRBJ2-3	TRBV5-6	-
CASSLRQGASYEQYF	TGTGCCAGCAGCCTAAGACAGGGGGCCTCCTACGAGCAGTACTTC	-	TRBJ2-7	TRBV6-5	TRBD1
CASSLVDRMDLNTEAFF	TGCGCCAGCAGCTTGGTGGACAGGATGGACCTGAACACTGAAGCTTTCTTT	-	TRBJ1-1	TRBV5-1	TRBD1
CASRQDNEQFF	TGCGCCAGCAGACAGGACAATGAGCAGTTCTTC	-	TRBJ2-1	TRBV23-1	-
CASTPWTGGGEQYF	TGTGCCAGCACCCCATGGACAGGGGGAGGCGAGCAGTACTTC	-	TRBJ2-7	TRBV27	TRBD1
CASSYQAGDGNTIYF	TGTGCCAGCAGTTACCAGGCAGGGGATGGAAACACCATATATTTT	-	TRBJ1-3	TRBV6-5	-
CASSLDRVDSPLHF	TGTGCCAGCAGCCTGGACAGGGTGGATTCACCCCTCCACTTT	few	TRBJ1-6	TRBV5-6	TRBD1